The TCR beta chain described here comes from a study of graft-versus-host responses after intestinal transplantation. Study observations and caveats: Ileal or blood samples showed some GvH clones first, and such clones were also found in recipient marrow.

Comment on this clone: Its antigen is unidentified.

Germline V gene sequence: CDR1 SGHTA, CDR2 FQGNSA. This CDR3 is built from 13 residues. The junction had 4 bases not matched to a gene; V was cut back by 6 bases and J by 3 bases. TCRdb keeps only in-frame clones here, not all; method: immunoSEQ multiplex PCR. Of 70,000 or so clones in the sample, approximately 87% are singletons; the top ten hold approximately 0.39%. The TCR was taken from a human donor who was the organ donor for an intestinal transplant. The J gene is TRBJ1-2, the V gene TRBV7-2; 7 bases line up with TRBD1. This specimen was unstimulated CD4+ T cells sorted from spleen or lymph node cells, taken before transplant. In DNA form, the CDR3 reads TGTGCCAGCAGTCGGGACAGCTACTATGGCTACACCTTC. Translated, it gives CASSRDSYYGYTF.